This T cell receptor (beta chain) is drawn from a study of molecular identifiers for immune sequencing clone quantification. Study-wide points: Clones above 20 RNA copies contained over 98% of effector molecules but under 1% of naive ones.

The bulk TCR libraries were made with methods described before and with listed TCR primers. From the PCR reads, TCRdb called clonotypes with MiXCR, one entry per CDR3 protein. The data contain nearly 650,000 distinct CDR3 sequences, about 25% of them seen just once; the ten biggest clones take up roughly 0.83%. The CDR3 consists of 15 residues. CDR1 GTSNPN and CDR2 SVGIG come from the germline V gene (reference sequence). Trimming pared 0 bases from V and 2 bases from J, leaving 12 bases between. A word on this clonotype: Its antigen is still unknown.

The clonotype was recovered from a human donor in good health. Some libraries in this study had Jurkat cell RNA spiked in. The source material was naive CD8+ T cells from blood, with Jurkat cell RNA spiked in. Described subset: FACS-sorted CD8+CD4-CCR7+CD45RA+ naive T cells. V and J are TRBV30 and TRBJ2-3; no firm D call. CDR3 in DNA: TGTGCCTGGAGTGTAGCACAGATCACCACAGATACGCAGTATTTT. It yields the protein CAWSVAQITTDTQYF.